This passage covers 4 T cell receptor beta chains from one sample sequenced in a study of blood T cell repertoires in COVID-19. Method: immunoSEQ multiplex PCR; TCRdb's copy keeps in-frame clones and lacks some. The sample has over 300,000 clones, 85% to 90% seen once. Sequenced material: peripheral blood. These receptors were obtained from a young man with active or convalescent COVID-19.

V usage is TRBV19 and J usage is TRBJ1-2, with no clear D. Germline V gene data show CDR1 as LNHDA and CDR2 as SQIVND (reference sequence). The CDR3 extends over 12 amino acids. The V and J ends lost 5 bases and 5 bases respectively, with 9 bases between them. The chain's CDR3 is CASSFRLYGYTF. The CDR3 bases are TGTGCCAGTAGTTTCCGGTTATATGGCTACACCTTC.

The J gene is TRBJ2-6, the V gene TRBV7-3, with 7 positions matching TRBD1. V lost 4 bases to trimming and J lost 2 bases; unmatched junction nucleotides: 8. Germline CDR1 and CDR2: SGHTA and FQGTGA. The CDR3 spans 17 residues. The CDR3 DNA is TGTGCCAGCAGCTCCAGGGGGAGAAATACTGGGGCCAACGTCCTGACTTTC. Protein product: CASSSRGRNTGANVLTF.

The V and J genes are TRBV5-1 and TRBJ2-1, with 9 bases lining up with TRBD2. V was clipped by 4 bases and J by 4 bases; unmatched bases: 6. In germline, CDR1 is SGHRS, CDR2 YFSETQ. The CDR3 sequence is 15 residues long. CDR3 nucleotide sequence: TGCGCCAGCAGCCCGGGACTAGCCGGTTACAATGAGCAGTTCTTC. Translating gives CASSPGLAGYNEQFF. The full variable domain, its missing parts supplied by reference TRBV5-1 and TRBJ2-1, is KAGVTQTPRYLIKTRGQQVTLSCSPISGHRSVSWYQQTPGQGLQFLFEYFSETQRNKGNFPGRFSGRQFSNSRSEMNVSTLELGDSALYLCASSPGLAGYNEQFFGPGTRLTVL.

This chain uses TRBV5-1 with TRBJ2-3; the D is unclear. Germline V gene sequence: CDR1 SGHRS, CDR2 YFSETQ. The CDR3 has 14 residues. Trimming took 1 base from V and 0 from J, leaving 6 bases between them. CDR3 nucleotide sequence: TGCGCCAGCAGCTTGTTATCCAGCACAGATACGCAGTATTTT. Its protein product is CASSLLSSTDTQYF.